A single sample is the source of the 21 T cell receptor beta chains below, sequenced in a study of cytomegalovirus exposure and HLA in healthy donors. Vbeta (60) and Jbeta (13) primers were used in the PCR. TCRdb keeps only in-frame clones here, not all; method: immunoSEQ multiplex PCR. Here the sample spans more than 75,000 clones, roughly 86% being singletons. Sequences were obtained from PBMCs. Receptor source: a young woman in good health and CMV-seropositive.

V gene TRBV2 combines with J gene TRBJ2-3; D may be TRBD2 (6 bases). Trimming removed 3 bases from V and 3 bases from J, with 13 bases in between. This CDR3 is built from 15 residues. The germline V gene encodes CDR1 SNHLY and CDR2 FYNNEI. The CDR3 sequence: CASSEGGGLTDTQYF. CDR3 DNA sequence: TGTGCCAGCAGTGAGGGAGGTGGCTTGACAGATACGCAGTATTTT.

V usage is TRBV16 and J usage is TRBJ2-5; TRBD2 is a possible D gene (5 bases). V was pared by 7 bases and J by 2 bases, with 17 bases between. The V gene's germline CDR1 is KGHSY and CDR2 FQNENV. The CDR3 loop spans 15 amino acids. The DNA of the CDR3 is TGTGCCAGCACCCGGGGTAGGGCCCCGCAAGAGACCCAGTACTTC. It encodes CASTRGRAPQETQYF.

The chain is built from TRBV19 and TRBJ1-5; D is unresolved. Germline V gene lookup returns CDR1 LNHDA and CDR2 SQIVND (reference sequence). This CDR3 region has 17 residues. V was trimmed by 6 bases and J by 0 bases, leaving 18 bases between them. This CDR3 reads CASRVSGFLGSNQPQHF. The CDR3 DNA reads TGTGCCAGTAGAGTCTCGGGGTTTTTAGGTAGCAATCAGCCCCAGCATTTT.

V is TRBV28 and J is TRBJ1-1; 7 bases line up with TRBD1. The CDR3 length is 12 residues. The V and J ends lost 6 bases and 5 bases, in that order; junction bases with no gene match: 3. The germline V gene encodes CDR1 MDHEN and CDR2 SYDVKM. The CDR3 sequence is CASRVQGTEAFF. The CDR3 DNA sequence: TGTGCCAGCAGGGTACAGGGGACTGAAGCTTTCTTT. The whole variable domain, filled in from reference TRBV28 and TRBJ1-1, reads DVKVTQSSRYLVKRTGEKVFLECVQDMDHENMFWYRQDPGLGLRLIYFSYDVKMKEKGDIPEGYSVSREKKERFSLILESASTNQTSMYLCASRVQGTEAFFGQGTRLTVV.

This clone was seen a few times. The chain uses TRBV4-2 and TRBJ1-4; 8 bases match TRBD1. CDR3 size: 14 residues. The germline V gene has CDR1 LGHNA and CDR2 YNFKEQ. V was pared by 4 bases and J by 5 bases, with 3 bases of the junction left unmatched. Written as DNA, the CDR3 is TGTGCCAGCAGCCGACAGGGGAGGAATGAAAAACTGTTTTTT. Protein sequence: CASSRQGRNEKLFF.

This sequence joins TRBV6-1 and TRBJ1-2, with D maybe TRBD1 (5 bases). The CDR3 loop spans 13 amino acids. V was pared by 7 bases and J by 3 bases, with 12 bases between. The germline V gene has CDR1 MNHNS and CDR2 SASEGT. CDR3 region: CASNYDRDYGYTF. Here the CDR3 DNA reads TGTGCCAGCAATTACGACAGAGACTATGGCTACACCTTC.

Of note for this clone: One end of the junction fails to match germline, which may point to a read error. This chain uses TRBV6-1 with TRBJ2-5; 13 positions agree with TRBD2. The CDR3 is made up of 16 amino acids. Germline V gene data show CDR1 as MNHNS and CDR2 as SASEGT. CDR3 loop: CASSEGTSGAQETQYF. In DNA form, the CDR3 reads TGTGCCAGCAGCGAAGGGACTAGCGGGGCACAAGAGACCCAGTACTTC.

The gene calls are TRBV6-6 and TRBJ2-1; 10 bases agree with TRBD2. The germline V gene has CDR1 MNHNY and CDR2 SVGAGI (reference sequence). This CDR3 is built from 15 residues. V was clipped by 0 bases and J by 8 bases; unmatched bases: 4. The CDR3 nucleotides are TGTGCCAGCAGTTACTCAACGACTAGCGGGTATGAGCAGTTCTTC. Translating gives CASSYSTTSGYEQFF.

The chain employs TRBV15 and TRBJ2-5; 14 bases fit TRBD2. Germline V gene sequence: CDR1 LNHNV, CDR2 YYDKDF (reference sequence). V lost 1 base and J lost 5; bases outside the gene matches: 9. The CDR3 runs to 18 residues. As DNA, the CDR3 is TGTGCCACCAGCAGAGCGGGGACTAGCGGGAGTTGGTGGGAGACCCAGTACTTC. The encoded protein is CATSRAGTSGSWWETQYF.

The rearrangement links TRBV18 to TRBJ1-5, with TRBD1 as a possible D gene (5 bases). The CDR3 has 16 residues. V gave up 0 bases and J gave up 3 bases, with 12 bases separating them. CDR1 and CDR2 from the germline V gene are KGHSH and LQKENI. The CDR3 nucleotides read TGTGCCAGCTCACCACCGTCCACAGGATTCAATCAGCCCCAGCATTTT. Its protein product is CASSPPSTGFNQPQHF. The full variable domain, in which reference TRBV18 and TRBJ1-5 provide the parts outside the CDR3, is NAGVMQNPRHLVRRRGQEARLRCSPMKGHSHVYWYRQLPEEGLKFMVYLQKENIIDESGMPKERFSAEFPKEGPSILRIQQVVRGDSAAYFCASSPPSTGFNQPQHFGDGTRLSIL.

The CDR3, as DNA: TGTGCCAGCAGCTTGGGACAGGGGACTGAAGCTTTCTTT. Protein: CASSLGQGTEAFF. The chain uses TRBV7-9 and TRBJ1-1, with TRBD1 matching over 10 bases. With V trimmed by 3 bases and J by 5 bases, 0 bases remained unmatched. The CDR3 length is 13 residues. Germline CDR1 SEHNR, CDR2 FQNEAQ (reference sequence). Using reference TRBV7-9 and TRBJ1-1 for the parts outside the CDR3, the full variable domain is DTGVSQNPRHKITKRGQNVTFRCDPISEHNRLYWYRQTLGQGPEFLTYFQNEAQLEKSRLLSDRFSAERPKGSFSTLEIQRTEQGDSAMYLCASSLGQGTEAFFGQGTRLTVV.

This sequence joins TRBV5-1 and TRBJ1-1; maybe TRBD1 (6 bases). Trimming took 3 bases from V and 3 from J, leaving 12 bases between them. CDR1 and CDR2 (germline): SGHRS, YFSETQ. The CDR3 is made up of 14 amino acids. The CDR3 sequence: CASSSQGRDTEAFF. The DNA for the CDR3 is TGCGCCAGCAGCTCACAGGGACGGGACACTGAAGCTTTCTTT. Filled out from reference TRBV5-1 and TRBJ1-1, the complete variable domain reads KAGVTQTPRYLIKTRGQQVTLSCSPISGHRSVSWYQQTPGQGLQFLFEYFSETQRNKGNFPGRFSGRQFSNSRSEMNVSTLELGDSALYLCASSSQGRDTEAFFGQGTRLTVV.

The chain links TRBV15 to TRBJ2-1, with 7 bases identical to TRBD2. With 1 base clipped from V and 7 bases from J, the junction kept 7 bases outside the gene matches. CDR1 is LNHNV and CDR2 is YYDKDF in the germline V gene (reference sequence). This CDR3 is built from 15 residues. CDR3 nucleotides: TGTGCCACCAGCAGAGCTTTAGCGGGTATGAATGAGCAGTTCTTC. As protein: CATSRALAGMNEQFF.

This sequence joins TRBV6-6 and TRBJ2-7; a possible D gene is TRBD1 (6 bases). Trimming took off 6 bases at V and 0 bases at J, with 15 bases between the two ends. CDR3 length: 15 amino acids. Germline CDR1 is MNHNY and CDR2 is SVGAGI (reference sequence). CDR3 in DNA: TGTGCCAGCAGACGGGACATGAGGAGCTCCTACGAGCAGTACTTC. Its protein product is CASRRDMRSSYEQYF.

This CDR3 is CASSRDRAMGETQYF. The CDR3 DNA follows: TGTGCCAGCAGTCGGGACAGGGCAATGGGAGAGACCCAGTACTTC. The rearrangement links TRBV6-5 to TRBJ2-5; 9 nucleotides match TRBD1. Trimming took 5 bases from V and 4 from J; bases not matched to a gene: 8. There are 15 residues in the CDR3. CDR1 MNHEY and CDR2 SVGAGI come from the germline V gene.

This clone was recorded once. J is TRBJ2-3 and V is TRBV11-3, with D possibly matching TRBD1 (5 bases). The germline gives CDR1 SGHNT, CDR2 YENEEA. Trimming pared 5 bases from V and 5 bases from J, leaving 17 bases between. The CDR3 totals 15 residues. The CDR3: CASSEGVSGLDTQYF. CDR3 coding DNA: TGTGCCAGCAGCGAAGGGGTTTCGGGCCTAGATACGCAGTATTTT.

The rearrangement uses TRBV6-1 and TRBJ2-7, with 10 bases identical to TRBD2. The CDR3 totals 18 residues. Germline CDR1 MNHNS, CDR2 SASEGT. V was pared by 4 bases and J by 3 bases, with 15 bases of the junction left unmatched. The CDR3 is CASSAGPTTSGTIYEQYF. As DNA, the CDR3 is TGTGCCAGCAGTGCGGGCCCCACTACTAGCGGGACTATCTACGAGCAGTACTTC.

This chain links TRBV6-4 with TRBJ2-6; TRBD2 matches at 10 bases. The germline gives CDR1 MRHNA, CDR2 SNTAGT. This CDR3 spans 16 amino acids. Trimming at V came to 4 bases and at J to 0 bases, leaving 0 bases not matched to a gene. The CDR3 DNA reads TGTGCCAGCAGTGCTAGCGGGGGCTCTGGGGCCAACGTCCTGACTTTC. It encodes CASSASGGSGANVLTF.

This clone was recorded a few times. The gene calls are TRBV4-1 and TRBJ1-3, with 9 bases identical to TRBD1. This CDR3 comprises 17 residues. V dropped 1 base and J dropped 3; count of bases not matched to a gene: 7. CDR1 MGHRA and CDR2 YSYEKL come from the germline V gene. The CDR3 region is CASSQGQGTGYGNTIYF. CDR3 bases: TGCGCCAGCAGCCAAGGCCAAGGGACAGGGTATGGAAACACCATATATTTT.

This clone was observed once. This chain links TRBV5-4 with TRBJ1-2; a possible D gene is TRBD1 (5 bases). V was cut by 3 bases and J by 8 bases, with 14 bases left in between. The germline V gene encodes CDR1 SGHNT and CDR2 YYREEE (reference sequence). CDR3 length: 13 amino acids. The CDR3 sequence: CASSSWDLKGYTF. The CDR3 DNA reads as TGTGCCAGCAGCTCCTGGGACTTGAAAGGCTACACCTTC.

The count of this clone is one. V and J are TRBV4-1 and TRBJ2-1; the match to TRBD2 covers 8 bases. The CDR3 spans 17 residues. Per the germline V gene, CDR1 is MGHRA and CDR2 is YSYEKL. V was clipped by 4 bases and J by 3 bases; unmatched bases: 11. The CDR3 sequence is CASSLGGGREIYNEQFF. The CDR3 DNA sequence: TGCGCCAGCAGCCTCGGGGGGGGCAGGGAGATCTACAATGAGCAGTTCTTC.